The 18 T cell receptor beta chains listed next were all sequenced from one sample in a study of tumor-infiltrating lymphocytes in localized non-small cell lung cancer. Produced via immunoSEQ multiplex PCR; TCRdb's table is partial and in-frame only. The sample includes about 23,000 clones, approximately 71% seen only once; the top ten take around 15%. Sequenced material: lung tumor tissue. All receptors come from a human donor with non-small cell lung cancer.

V gene TRBV27 combines with J gene TRBJ1-4, with 11 bases that match TRBD1. Trimming removed 5 bases from V and 8 bases from J; junction bases left unmatched: 4. The CDR3 is 14 residues long. Germline-derived CDR1 and CDR2 are MNHEY and SMNVEV (reference sequence). The CDR3 DNA sequence: TGTGCCAGCAGTGTCGGGACAGGGGGGGAAAAACTGTTTTTT. Protein: CASSVGTGGEKLFF.

Here the CDR3 reads CASSQVREGDYGYTF. The CDR3 region has the DNA TGCGCCAGCAGCCAAGTAAGGGAGGGGGACTATGGCTACACCTTC. V is TRBV4-1 and J is TRBJ1-2, with D possibly TRBD1 on 6 matching bases. The CDR3 has 15 residues. Trimming removed 1 base from V and 3 bases from J, with 12 bases in between. Germline values: CDR1 MGHRA, CDR2 YSYEKL.

On this clone: The same CDR3 is also encoded by other DNA sequences in this sample. The CDR3 region is CASSTSGRPYEQYF. DNA for the CDR3: TGTGCCAGCAGTACTAGCGGGAGGCCCTACGAGCAGTACTTC. The rearrangement links TRBV28 to TRBJ2-7, with TRBD2 matching 12 bases. The CDR3 length is 14 residues. V shed 5 bases and J 2 bases; nucleotides not matched to a gene: 1. The germline gives CDR1 MDHEN, CDR2 SYDVKM.

This clone has more than one count but fewer than ten. V and J are TRBV7-9 and TRBJ2-3; D remains ambiguous. Germline-derived CDR1 and CDR2 are SEHNR and FQNEAQ (reference sequence). V was cut by 7 bases and J by 2 bases, with 10 bases left in between. CDR3 size: 13 residues. CDR3 sequence (DNA): TGTGCCAGCATCCCGGCCCCCACAGATACGCAGTATTTT. As protein: CASIPAPTDTQYF.

Points on this clone: The same CDR3 also results from other DNA sequences found in this sample. The chain uses TRBV14 and TRBJ2-3; D remains unclear. CDR3 size: 14 residues. Looked up from germline, CDR1 is SGHDN and CDR2 is FVKESK. V lost 1 base, J lost 2 bases, and 7 bases lay in between. The CDR3 reads CASSQGRHTDTQYF. For the CDR3, the DNA is TGTGCCAGCAGCCAAGGGAGACACACAGATACGCAGTATTTT.

By sample fraction, this clone is medium-sized. The chain joins TRBV6-5 to TRBJ2-7; TRBD1 matches at 8 bases. After removal of 5 bases from V and 5 bases from J, the junction contained 8 bases not matched to a gene. Germline CDR1 is MNHEY and CDR2 is SVGAGI. The CDR3 runs to 14 residues. CDR3 DNA: TGTGCCAGCAGTGGGTGGACAGGGAAAAACGAGCAGTACTTC. Amino acid sequence: CASSGWTGKNEQYF.

The rearrangement uses TRBV7-2 and TRBJ2-3; weak D call: TRBD1 (6 bases). The CDR3 covers 15 residues. Trimming left V 5 bases short and J 5 bases short, with 17 bases between. Germline CDR1 is SGHTA and CDR2 is FQGNSA. Here the CDR3 reads CASSLTARGEDTQYF. CDR3 coding DNA: TGTGCCAGCAGCCTGACAGCCAGGGGAGAAGATACGCAGTATTTT.

The CDR3 sequence: CASGPGVYGYTF. CDR3 bases: TGTGCCAGCGGACCAGGCGTCTATGGCTACACCTTC. The V gene is TRBV6-6, the J gene TRBJ1-2; unclear D gene. Per the germline V gene, CDR1 is MNHNY and CDR2 is SVGAGI (reference sequence). The V and J ends lost 8 bases and 4 bases respectively, with 11 bases between them. CDR3 length equals 12 residues.

The chain has TRBV9 and TRBJ1-1; D gene unclear. Trimming took 6 bases from V and 5 from J, leaving 20 bases between them. The CDR3 spans 15 residues. The germline gives CDR1 SGDLS, CDR2 YYNGEE. CDR3 amino acids: CASTPNVGSGTEAFF. The DNA for the CDR3 is TGTGCCAGCACCCCTAACGTCGGGAGTGGGACTGAAGCTTTCTTT. The full variable domain, with the rest looked up from reference TRBV9 and TRBJ1-1, is DSGVTQTPKHLITATGQRVTLRCSPRSGDLSVYWYQQSLDQGLQFLIQYYNGEERAKGNILERFSAQQFPDLHSELNLSSLELGDSALYFCASTPNVGSGTEAFFGQGTRLTVV.

V usage is TRBV5-5 and J usage is TRBJ1-1; D might be TRBD1 (5 bases). From germline, CDR1 is SGHKS and CDR2 YYEKEE (reference sequence). This CDR3 is built from 12 residues. V shed 1 base and J shed 8 bases, with 9 bases lying between them. In nucleotides, the CDR3 is TGTGCCAGCAGCTTGAGGAACAGGGAAGCTTTCTTT. Protein: CASSLRNREAFF.

This chain uses TRBV19 with TRBJ2-3; weak D call: TRBD2 (6 bases). Germline CDR1 reads LNHDA; CDR2 reads SQIVND (reference sequence). V gave up 2 bases and J gave up 4 bases, with 10 bases separating them. The CDR3 extends over 14 amino acids. CDR3 DNA: TGTGCCAGTAGTATATACGGGGGTCCAGATACGCAGTATTTT. This codes for CASSIYGGPDTQYF.

The gene calls are TRBV15 and TRBJ2-7, with a possible D match to TRBD2 (6 bases). Deletions cut 6 bases from V and 6 bases from J, with 15 bases between. The CDR3 has 13 residues. CDR1 and CDR2 from the germline V gene are LNHNV and YYDKDF (reference sequence). CDR3 residues: CATRDGSIGEQYF. CDR3 DNA: TGTGCCACCAGGGACGGGAGTATCGGCGAGCAGTACTTC.

V gene TRBV7-3 combines with J gene TRBJ1-1; perhaps TRBD1 as D (6 bases). The V end was cut by 1 base, the J end by 5 bases, with 11 bases between. CDR1 is SGHTA and CDR2 is FQGTGA in the germline V gene. The CDR3 has 14 residues. The CDR3 DNA reads TGTGCCAGCAGCTTAAATACAGGGAGGACTGAAGCTTTCTTT. Translation: CASSLNTGRTEAFF.

This clone came up once. The CDR3 DNA reads as TGTGCCAGTAGGATCGGGACAGGGGGCTTCTACGAGCAGTACTTC. Translated: CASRIGTGGFYEQYF. V is TRBV19 and J is TRBJ2-7; 12 bases are shared with TRBD1. The germline gives CDR1 LNHDA, CDR2 SQIVND (reference sequence). There are 15 residues in the CDR3. Trimming at V came to 6 bases and at J to 3 bases, leaving 6 bases not matched to a gene. Supplemented by reference TRBV19 and TRBJ2-7, the full variable domain reads DGGITQSPKYLFRKEGQNVTLSCEQNLNHDAMYWYRQDPGQGLRLIYYSQIVNDFQKGDIAEGYSVSREKKESFPLTVTSAQKNPTAFYLCASRIGTGGFYEQYFGPGTRLTVT.

Remarks on this clone: The identical CDR3 is also encoded by other nucleotide sequences in the sample. The chain couples TRBV11-2 to TRBJ2-7; D is unclear. Germline values: CDR1 SGHAT, CDR2 FQNNGV. Between the trimmed V and J ends, which lost 0 bases and 4 bases, there was a span of 10 bases. The CDR3 loop spans 14 amino acids. The CDR3 coding sequence is TGTGCCAGCAGCTTAGATTACCAGTCGTACGAGCAGTACTTC. It codes for CASSLDYQSYEQYF.

The gene calls are TRBV6-1 and TRBJ1-1; D may be TRBD1 (6 bases). This CDR3 region has 16 residues. The V gene's germline CDR1 is MNHNS and CDR2 SASEGT. V was clipped by 7 bases and J by 4 bases, with 22 bases between them. In DNA form, the CDR3 reads TGTGCCAGCACTGAGAGGGGGAGGGGTCGGACCACTGAAGCTTTCTTT. Its translation is CASTERGRGRTTEAFF.

This clone came up a few times. V usage is TRBV25-1 and J usage is TRBJ2-7; D call uncertain. The V and J ends lost 4 bases and 0 bases respectively, with 1 base between them. The CDR3 totals 11 residues. Germline assignment: CDR1 MGHDK and CDR2 SYGVNS. CDR3 protein: CASSASYEQYF. The DNA for the CDR3 is TGTGCCAGCAGTGCCTCCTACGAGCAGTACTTC.

V gene TRBV5-1 combines with J gene TRBJ2-2; D unclear. Germline loops: CDR1 SGHRS, CDR2 YFSETQ. The germline V and J ends were trimmed by 1 base and 0 bases, with 10 bases remaining between them. The CDR3 contains 16 residues. CDR3 loop: CASSLWTTPNTGELFF. The CDR3, as DNA: TGCGCCAGCAGCTTGTGGACGACTCCGAACACCGGGGAGCTGTTTTTT.